Listed below are T cell receptor beta chains from one sample, sequenced in a study of T cell repertoires in cytomegalovirus infection. For these receptors, no antigen is known. TCRdb passed the reads through MiXCR, listing each CDR3 protein once. The table has fewer than 1,000,000 distinct CDR3 sequences, 30% to 40% seen once. The specimen was cultured CD8+ T cells from PBMCs, collected from culture after CMV antigen stimulation. These receptors were taken from a human donor in good health (CMV status not recorded). Some clones in this sample may be carry-over from other donors' samples. The CDR3 runs from the conserved cysteine through the conserved F or W. Each record gives: J gene, V gene, D gene, clone size, CDR3 DNA, CDR3 protein. D genes are given only for firm matches. Size is stated for part of the rows, as once, few or many counts, or as a class when the clone is expanded.

TRBJ2-1 | TRBV6-1 | TRBD2 | few | TGTGCCAGCAGAGGACTAGCGGAGCAGTTTAATGAGCAGTTCTTC | CASRGLAEQFNEQFF
TRBJ2-1 | TRBV7-2 | TRBD2 | many | TGTGCCAGCAGCTCATCTAGCGGGGGGGCGGGCAATGAGCAGTTCTTC | CASSSSSGGAGNEQFF
TRBJ2-1 | TRBV19 | - | - | TGTGCCAGTAGTATAGGAAGGGGGAATGAGCAGTTCTTC | CASSIGRGNEQFF
TRBJ1-5 | TRBV6-1 | - | - | TGTGCCAGCAGATCCTCCGGGAATCAGCCCCAGCATTTT | CASRSSGNQPQHF
TRBJ1-2 | TRBV29-1 | TRBD1 | once | TGCAGCGCCCCGGACAGGGGGCCTCAGGGCTACACCTTC | CSAPDRGPQGYTF
TRBJ2-5 | TRBV7-2 | - | many | TGTGCCAGCAGCTTTCTTGGTTCTGTTGAAGAGACCCAGTACTTC | CASSFLGSVEETQYF
TRBJ2-5 | TRBV12-5 | TRBD2 | - | TGTGCTAGTGGTTTTTCTACTAGCGGGGGAGACCAAGAGACCCAGTACTTC | CASGFSTSGGDQETQYF
TRBJ1-1 | TRBV7-9 | TRBD1 | many | TGTGCCAGCAGCTTATTAACAGGGGTATACACTGAAGCTTTCTTT | CASSLLTGVYTEAFF
TRBJ1-1 | TRBV27 | - | - | TGTGCCAGCGGGGAGGCAGGTAAAGCTTTCTTT | CASGEAGKAFF
TRBJ2-2 | TRBV24-1 | - | once | TGTGCCACCAGTGATTTTTCAGGATTGAACACCGGGGAGCTGTTTTTT | CATSDFSGLNTGELFF
TRBJ2-1 | TRBV29-1 | - | - | TGCAGCACTGAATGGGGACTCCGGGAACCCTACAATGAGCAGTTCTTC | CSTEWGLREPYNEQFF
TRBJ2-5 | TRBV28 | - | - | TGTGCCAGCACTCCACGGGGTTCGCGAGAGACCCAGTACTTC | CASTPRGSRETQYF